These 21 T cell receptor beta chains came from one sample sequenced in a study of T cell clones after liver transplantation. Method: immunoSEQ multiplex PCR; TCRdb's copy keeps in-frame clones and lacks some. The sample carries 77,000 or so clones, over 70% recorded once. The sample consisted of CD4+ T cells from blood, taken 12 months after liver transplant. Source of these receptors: a human patient who received a liver transplant. Some T cells may be supplied by the graft donor.

This chain uses TRBV18 with TRBJ1-4; D is unresolved. The CDR3 runs to 14 residues. The germline V and J ends were trimmed by 6 bases and 7 bases, with 15 bases remaining between them. Germline-derived CDR1 and CDR2 are KGHSH and LQKENI. DNA for the CDR3: TGTGCCAGCTCCCCGACGGACTCGGGTGAAAAACTGTTTTTT. It yields the protein CASSPTDSGEKLFF.

This clone was observed a handful of times. This rearrangement joins TRBV7-8 to TRBJ1-2; TRBD1 matches at 8 bases. J was trimmed by 13 bases and V by 1 base; bases with no gene match: 8. The germline CDR1 and CDR2 sequences are SGHVS and FQNEAQ. The CDR3 is 13 residues long. The CDR3 region is CASSLGRTGKLTF. The CDR3 DNA is TGTGCCAGCAGCTTAGGTCGGACAGGGAAACTCACCTTC.

This sequence joins TRBV6-5 and TRBJ2-7; D perhaps matches TRBD2 (5 bases). Germline V lookup: CDR1 MNHEY, CDR2 SVGAGI. CDR3 length: 14 residues. The V end lost 2 bases, the J end lost 0 bases, and 8 bases lay between the germline ends. The CDR3 DNA reads as TGTGCCAGCAGTTACCGACTAAGCTCCTACGAGCAGTACTTC. Encoded protein: CASSYRLSSYEQYF.

The J gene is TRBJ1-5, the V gene TRBV19; D remains unclear. CDR3 size: 19 residues. Germline CDR1 is LNHDA and CDR2 is SQIVND (reference sequence). V was cut by 7 bases and J by 0 bases, with 25 bases left in between. CDR3 sequence (DNA): TGTGCCAGTACTCACGCCCTATTCCAGCGGGCTTATAGCAATCAGCCCCAGCATTTT. Protein: CASTHALFQRAYSNQPQHF.

This clone was counted only a few times. V gene TRBV5-1 combines with J gene TRBJ2-3; D is unresolved. Trimming shortened V by 0 bases and J by 1 base, and 12 bases separated the two germline ends. The CDR3 runs to 16 residues. Germline V gene lookup returns CDR1 SGHRS and CDR2 YFSETQ. The CDR3 here is CASSLERPDGTDTQYF. The CDR3 coding sequence is TGCGCCAGCAGCTTGGAGAGGCCGGACGGCACAGATACGCAGTATTTT.

The sample holds a few counts of this clone. The chain uses TRBV6-1 and TRBJ2-1, with D maybe TRBD1 (6 bases). V was trimmed by 5 bases and J by 6 bases, leaving 14 bases between them. CDR3 size: 14 residues. CDR1 and CDR2 (germline): MNHNS, SASEGT. Written as DNA, the CDR3 is TGTGCCAGCAGTCTGGGGACAACTTTCAATGAGCAGTTCTTC. Its protein is CASSLGTTFNEQFF.

This clone has only a few counts. The chain links TRBV18 to TRBJ1-2, with 9 bases that match TRBD1. This CDR3 is built from 15 residues. With 2 bases clipped from V and 6 bases from J, the junction kept 7 bases outside the gene matches. Germline CDR1 reads KGHSH; CDR2 reads LQKENI. The CDR3 reads CASSPNNNRGHGYTF. CDR3 DNA sequence: TGTGCCAGCTCACCAAACAATAACAGGGGGCATGGCTACACCTTC.

The CDR3 coding sequence is TGCGCCAGCAGCTCGGGGACGGCGGGAGACATTCAGTACTTC. Its protein is CASSSGTAGDIQYF. This chain connects TRBV5-1 to TRBJ2-4; TRBD2 matches at 7 bases. Germline assignment: CDR1 SGHRS and CDR2 YFSETQ. V gave up 3 bases and J gave up 8 bases; unmatched junction bases: 8. This CDR3 is 14 amino acids long.

DNA of the CDR3: TGTGCCGGACAGGACAGGGTGGTCGGCTACACCTTC. As protein: CAGQDRVVGYTF. This chain joins TRBV28 and TRBJ1-2; TRBD1 matches at 8 bases. The CDR3 runs 12 residues. Germline CDR1 and CDR2: MDHEN and SYDVKM. V was clipped by 11 bases and J by 8 bases; unmatched bases: 10.

V and J are TRBV7-2 and TRBJ2-1, with 9 bases lining up with TRBD2. CDR1 is SGHTA and CDR2 is FQGNSA in the germline V gene. V dropped 2 bases and J dropped 2; count of bases not matched to a gene: 7. The CDR3 has 17 residues. CDR3 residues: CASSLRSGSGPYNEQFF. The CDR3 region has the DNA TGTGCCAGCAGCTTACGTAGCGGGAGCGGCCCCTACAATGAGCAGTTCTTC. Complete variable domain (other parts from reference TRBV7-2 and TRBJ2-1): GAGVSQSPSNKVTEKGKDVELRCDPISGHTALYWYRQSLGQGLEFLIYFQGNSAPDKSGLPSDRFSAERTGGSVSTLTIQRTQQEDSAVYLCASSLRSGSGPYNEQFFGPGTRLTVL.

V gene TRBV25-1 combines with J gene TRBJ2-7; 9 nucleotides agree with TRBD2. The CDR3 contains 14 residues. The V gene end was trimmed by 3 bases and the J gene end by 4 bases; junction bases not matched to a gene: 4. The germline V gene encodes CDR1 MGHDK and CDR2 SYGVNS. The CDR3 spells CASSDSGRGYEQYF. CDR3 bases: TGTGCCAGCAGTGATAGCGGGAGAGGGTACGAGCAGTACTTC.

The chain combines TRBV11-2 with TRBJ2-3; 12 nucleotides agree with TRBD2. The J segment lost 6 bases and the V segment lost 1 base, leaving 5 bases of the junction unmatched. CDR3 size: 16 residues. Germline V CDR1 and CDR2: SGHAT, FQNNGV. This chain's CDR3 is CASSLAGLAGGDTQYF. CDR3 coding DNA: TGTGCCAGCAGCTTAGCTGGGCTAGCGGGAGGGGATACGCAGTATTTT.

V usage is TRBV7-9 and J usage is TRBJ2-3, with D possibly TRBD2 on 5 matching bases. Germline assignment: CDR1 SEHNR and CDR2 FQNEAQ (reference sequence). This CDR3 has 13 residues. V lost 3 bases, J lost 4 bases, and 8 bases lay in between. The CDR3 coding sequence is TGTGCCAGCAGCTTTGTCGGGGCAGATACGCAGTATTTT. This sequence encodes CASSFVGADTQYF.

This clone was counted a single time. The rearrangement links TRBV28 to TRBJ2-7; D not resolved. V lost 7 bases and J 2 bases, leaving 12 bases between the germline ends. This CDR3 contains 13 residues. Germline assignment: CDR1 MDHEN and CDR2 SYDVKM. The CDR3 loop is CASTQPATYEQYF. CDR3 in DNA: TGTGCCAGCACTCAGCCTGCCACCTACGAGCAGTACTTC.

This chain connects TRBV11-2 to TRBJ2-5; 7 nucleotides line up with TRBD2. The CDR3 contains 15 residues. Unmatched junction bases numbered 11, after V lost 6 bases and J lost 4 bases. Germline CDR1 SGHAT, CDR2 FQNNGV. The CDR3 here is CASSTNRREGETQYF. CDR3 bases: TGTGCCAGCAGTACTAACCGGAGGGAGGGAGAGACCCAGTACTTC.

The gene calls are TRBV5-1 and TRBJ2-1, with TRBD1 identical over 9 bases. The germline V gene has CDR1 SGHRS and CDR2 YFSETQ. Losses at the gene ends were 0 bases for V and 3 bases for J; bases not matched to a gene: 4. This CDR3 is built from 16 residues. CDR3 in amino acids: CASSLAPGQGYNEQFF. CDR3 nucleotide sequence: TGCGCCAGCAGCTTGGCCCCGGGACAGGGCTACAATGAGCAGTTCTTC.

The chain combines TRBV4-1 with TRBJ2-5; D uncertain. Germline V gives CDR1 MGHRA, CDR2 YSYEKL. This CDR3 has 13 amino acids. V was shortened by 4 bases and J by 0 bases, with 6 bases between the two germline ends. The CDR3 is CASSRRYQETQYF. CDR3 DNA: TGCGCCAGCAGCCGCAGGTACCAAGAGACCCAGTACTTC.

This clone was counted a single time. J is TRBJ1-2 and V is TRBV18; D call uncertain. With 0 bases removed from V and 3 bases from J, the gap between germline ends came to 11 bases. The CDR3 spans 15 residues. CDR1 and CDR2 from the germline V gene are KGHSH and LQKENI. CDR3 region: CASSPPRIQDYGYTF. CDR3 in DNA: TGTGCCAGCTCACCACCGAGGATCCAAGACTATGGCTACACCTTC. The whole variable domain, filled in from reference TRBV18 and TRBJ1-2, reads NAGVMQNPRHLVRRRGQEARLRCSPMKGHSHVYWYRQLPEEGLKFMVYLQKENIIDESGMPKERFSAEFPKEGPSILRIQQVVRGDSAAYFCASSPPRIQDYGYTFGSGTRLTVV.

This clone was seen only once. The gene calls are TRBV28 and TRBJ2-7; TRBD1 agrees at 9 bases. Looked up from germline, CDR1 is MDHEN and CDR2 is SYDVKM. The CDR3 loop spans 14 amino acids. V shed 8 bases and J 4 bases; nucleotides not matched to a gene: 9. The CDR3: CASLRDRVSYEQYF. In nucleotides, the CDR3 is TGTGCCAGCCTCCGGGACAGGGTTTCATACGAGCAGTACTTC.

This clone was seen a handful of times. The chain employs TRBV2 and TRBJ2-2; D may be TRBD1 (5 bases). Germline V gene sequence: CDR1 SNHLY, CDR2 FYNNEI. The CDR3 has 13 residues. Trimming removed 9 bases from V and 1 base from J, with 9 bases in between. CDR3 coding DNA: TGTGCCAGTGGGGCTGAGAACACCGGGGAGCTGTTTTTT. Its translation is CASGAENTGELFF.

This chain uses TRBV19 with TRBJ2-2; TRBD1 matches 9 bases. This CDR3 is 14 amino acids long. The junction had 3 bases not matched to a gene; V was cut back by 9 bases and J by 1 base. Germline assignment: CDR1 LNHDA and CDR2 SQIVND (reference sequence). Written as DNA, the CDR3 is TGTGCCAGCGGGGACAGGGTGAACACCGGGGAGCTGTTTTTT. Translation gives CASGDRVNTGELFF. Together with reference TRBV19 and TRBJ2-2, the CDR3 gives the full variable domain: DGGITQSPKYLFRKEGQNVTLSCEQNLNHDAMYWYRQDPGQGLRLIYYSQIVNDFQKGDIAEGYSVSREKKESFPLTVTSAQKNPTAFYLCASGDRVNTGELFFGEGSRLTVL.